Listed below are T cell receptor beta chains from one sample, sequenced in a study of identical twins. In TCRdb, the 5' RACE reads were re-called with MiXCR into one record per CDR3 protein. The sample lists roughly 470,000 distinct CDR3 sequences, roughly an eighth occurring once. The sample also formed part of further work on yellow fever vaccine responses in identical twins.

The specimen was CD4+ T cells sorted from blood. The receptors come from a woman younger than 30 in good health. The CDR3 runs from the conserved cysteine through the conserved F or W. A D gene is named only where the DNA matches it firmly. Expanded clones get a size class; other rows say once, few or many, or leave the size out.

v_gene,d_gene,abundance,j_gene,CDR3nt,CDR3aa
TRBV3-1,-,few,TRBJ2-7,TGTGCCAGCAGCCAAATGGCAGGCAACCAGCAGTACTTC,CASSQMAGNQQYF
TRBV5-1,-,few,TRBJ1-2,TGCGCCAGCAGCCCTAACGGACAGAACTATGGCTACACCTTC,CASSPNGQNYGYTF
TRBV28,-,few,TRBJ2-2,TGTGCCAGCAGTTTGGTTGCTAGGGTCACCGGGGAGCTGTTTTTT,CASSLVARVTGELFF
TRBV6-4,-,-,TRBJ2-7,TGTGCCAGCAGTCTACGTTCGGGGTCTACCTACGAGCAGTACTTC,CASSLRSGSTYEQYF
TRBV20-1,-,-,TRBJ2-1,TGCAGTGCTAGTCCCGAGCGAGGTTACAATGAGCAGTTCTTC,CSASPERGYNEQFF
TRBV20-1,TRBD2,few,TRBJ2-3,TGCTGTGCTAGAGCGTTCGGGACTAGGGGCACAGATACGCAGTATTTT,CCARAFGTRGTDTQYF
TRBV6-4,-,few,TRBJ1-1,TGTGCCAGCAGTGATTCGGGGGGACGGGCTTTCTTT,CASSDSGGRAFF
TRBV4-3,TRBD1,-,TRBJ1-6,TGCGCCAGCAGCCAAGGCCCAGACAGGGGGCCGAGTTCACCCCTCCACTTT,CASSQGPDRGPSSPLHF
TRBV5-6,-,few,TRBJ2-6,TGTGCCAGCAGCTTGGAGGTCCTACTTAGGGCCAACGTCCTGACTTTC,CASSLEVLLRANVLTF
TRBV20-1,-,few,TRBJ1-2,TGCAGTGCTAGTTTAATGACAGACTATGGCTACACCTTC,CSASLMTDYGYTF
TRBV7-9,-,many,TRBJ2-7,TGTGCCAGCAGCTTAGTGCGGGCAGGACTCTACGAGCAGTACTTC,CASSLVRAGLYEQYF
TRBV2,-,-,TRBJ1-1,TGTGCCAGCACCCCCGAGAGGGGATGGAACACTGAAGCTTTCTTT,CASTPERGWNTEAFF
TRBV7-2,-,-,TRBJ2-1,TGTGCCAGCAGCCCGACGATATTAGAGCAGTTCTTC,CASSPTILEQFF
TRBV4-3,-,-,TRBJ2-3,TGCGCCAGCAGCCAAGAAGAGGTAGCGGATACGCAGTATTTT,CASSQEEVADTQYF
TRBV20-1,-,-,TRBJ2-5,TGCAGTGCTAGAGATTATCGGGGTGCTCAAGAGACCCAGTACTTC,CSARDYRGAQETQYF
TRBV6-1,-,-,TRBJ2-7,TGTGCCAGCAGTGAAGTCTGGTTGGACTCCTACGAGCAGTACTTC,CASSEVWLDSYEQYF
TRBV18,TRBD2,few,TRBJ2-7,TGTGCCAGCTCACCAAGCGCGGCGGGAGGGCTGAACGAGCAGTACTTC,CASSPSAAGGLNEQYF
TRBV3-1,TRBD1,few,TRBJ2-5,TGTGCCAGCAGCCCGGGACAGATGGAGACCCAGTACTTC,CASSPGQMETQYF
TRBV28,-,few,TRBJ2-7,TGTGCCAGCAGTTTAAAATTCGAGCAGTACTTC,CASSLKFEQYF
TRBV14,-,few,TRBJ1-1,TGTGCCAGCAGCCAAGGGGGTTTCACTGAAGCTTTCTTT,CASSQGGFTEAFF
TRBV4-2,-,many,TRBJ1-3,TGTGCCAGCAGCCAAGACCTAGCAGGGAGCTCTGGAAACACCATATATTTT,CASSQDLAGSSGNTIYF
TRBV10-2,TRBD1,-,TRBJ2-7,TGCGCCAGCAGTGAGTCGACAGGGTACCACGAGCAGTACTTC,CASSESTGYHEQYF
TRBV12-3/TRBV12-4,TRBD1,-,TRBJ2-1,TGTGCCAGCAGTTTAACGGCAGGGGGCTCCTACAATGAGCAGTTCTTC,CASSLTAGGSYNEQFF
TRBV12-3/TRBV12-4,TRBD1,few,TRBJ1-1,TGTGCCAGCAGTTTCAAGGGGGCAGTGAACACTGAAGCTTTCTTT,CASSFKGAVNTEAFF
TRBV7-6,-,-,TRBJ2-3,TGTGCCAGCAGCTTAGTTCCAGGTGGGATAGATACGCAGTATTTT,CASSLVPGGIDTQYF
TRBV7-7,TRBD1,-,TRBJ2-3,TGTGCTAGCAGCTGTTGGACAGGGGGGAAAGATACGCAGTATTTT,CASSCWTGGKDTQYF
TRBV2,TRBD2,-,TRBJ2-5,TGTGCCAGCGGCCTAGGAGCGGGGGAGTACTTC,CASGLGAGEYF
TRBV10-3,-,-,TRBJ1-1,TGTGCCATCATCGAACTACCACAGGCGAACACTGAAGCTTTCTTT,CAIIELPQANTEAFF
TRBV27,-,few,TRBJ2-1,TGTGCCAGCAGTGCCCCGGGACTCCCGAATGAGCAGTTCTTC,CASSAPGLPNEQFF
TRBV12-3/TRBV12-4,-,-,TRBJ2-7,TGTGCCAGCAGTCTACTCAGGAGGGTCCCCTACGAGCAGTACTTC,CASSLLRRVPYEQYF
TRBV30,TRBD2,few,TRBJ2-3,TGTGCCTGGAGTGCACGGGGGGGGGCAGATACGCAGTATTTT,CAWSARGGADTQYF
TRBV20-1,-,many,TRBJ2-3,TGCAGTGCTCGCTCATTCGGGGGGCGCACAGATACGCAGTATTTT,CSARSFGGRTDTQYF
TRBV12-3/TRBV12-4,TRBD2,-,TRBJ2-1,TGTGCCAGCAGTCACACTAGCGGGGCGCGCGCGGATGAGTTCTTC,CASSHTSGARADEFF